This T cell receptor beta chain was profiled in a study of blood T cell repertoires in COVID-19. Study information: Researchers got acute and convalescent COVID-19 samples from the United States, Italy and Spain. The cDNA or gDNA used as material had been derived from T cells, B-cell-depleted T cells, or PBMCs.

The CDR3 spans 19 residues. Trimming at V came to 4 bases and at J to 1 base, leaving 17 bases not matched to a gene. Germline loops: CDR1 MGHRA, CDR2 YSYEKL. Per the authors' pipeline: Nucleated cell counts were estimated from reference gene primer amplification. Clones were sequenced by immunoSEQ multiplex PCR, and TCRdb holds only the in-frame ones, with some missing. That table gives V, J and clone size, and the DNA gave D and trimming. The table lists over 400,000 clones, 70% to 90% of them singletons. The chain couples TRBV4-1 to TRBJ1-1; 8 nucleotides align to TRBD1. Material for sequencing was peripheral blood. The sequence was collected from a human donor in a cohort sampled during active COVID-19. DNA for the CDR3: TGCGCCAGCAGCCGCCTGCGACCCGCAGGGGGCAATGGGAACACTGAAGCTTTCTTT. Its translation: CASSRLRPAGGNGNTEAFF.